Detailed here is one T cell receptor (beta chain). Its antigen remains unknown. V lost 2 bases and J lost 6, with 16 bases in between. The V gene's germline CDR1 is SEHNR and CDR2 FQNEAQ (reference sequence). The CDR3 has 15 residues. This record comes from a study of shared clonotypes between healthy human individuals. About the research overall: Those who served as donors were a couple of women and a few men between the ages of 18 and 49.

Template for every sorted-subset replicate PCR totaled about 0.2 ug DNA, 25,000 to 30,000 T cell genomes. Profiled with immunoSEQ multiplex PCR; TCRdb holds only in-frame clones, not every one. The sample has some 2 million clones; roughly 95% are singletons. Study-wide results and limits: Among donors, sharing of clonotypes was expected to be affected by sequencing depth.

CD8 cells classed as naive were CD45RO-negative and positively selected for CCR7, excluding terminally differentiated effector memory CD45RA+ cells. Healthy HIV-negative adults with no recent acute infections or vaccinations were recruited as donors. This clonotype was obtained from a man aged 18 to 30 in good health. The material sequenced was naive CD8+ T cells sorted from blood. This chain uses TRBV7-9 with TRBJ1-1; D gene ambiguous. In DNA form, the CDR3 reads TGTGCCAGCAGCTTACAGGTAGGGCTCGCCCCTGAAGCTTTCTTT. It codes for CASSLQVGLAPEAFF.